Below, 18 T cell receptor beta chains from the same sample are listed, as sequenced in a study of blood T cell repertoires in COVID-19. TCRdb's table, derived via immunoSEQ multiplex PCR, lists solely in-frame clones and lacks some. The table lists about 480,000 clones, about 89% of them singletons. The sequenced sample was peripheral blood. These receptors all stem from a woman aged 45 to 65 with COVID-19, enrolled during active disease.

The chain carries TRBV5-4 and TRBJ2-1; tentative D call: TRBD2 (6 bases). With 3 bases removed from V and 10 bases from J, the gap between germline ends came to 17 bases. The V gene's germline CDR1 is SGHNT and CDR2 YYREEE (reference sequence). The CDR3 contains 14 residues. The CDR3 nucleotides read TGTGCCAGCAGCTCGATACTAGCAGGCGGGGAGCAGTTCTTC. This translates into CASSSILAGGEQFF.

V gene TRBV4-1 combines with J gene TRBJ1-2; 11 bases fit TRBD1. This CDR3 contains 15 residues. Unmatched junction bases numbered 4, after V lost 0 bases and J lost 7 bases. Germline assignment: CDR1 MGHRA and CDR2 YSYEKL. CDR3 region: CASSQERTGGAGYTF. The CDR3 nucleotides are TGCGCCAGCAGCCAAGAGAGGACAGGGGGCGCTGGCTACACCTTC.

The chain is built from TRBV6-5 and TRBJ1-3; a possible D gene is TRBD1 (6 bases). The CDR3 spans 14 residues. Looked up from germline, CDR1 is MNHEY and CDR2 is SVGAGI. V was cut by 7 bases and J by 1 base, with 11 bases left in between. CDR3 DNA: TGTGCCAGCAAGAAACAGGGTTCTGGAAACACCATATATTTT. Its translation: CASKKQGSGNTIYF.

V is TRBV5-6 and J is TRBJ2-4, with D possibly being TRBD2 (6 bases). The CDR3 spans 13 residues. Trimming left V 0 bases short and J 5 bases short, with 6 bases between. From germline, CDR1 is SGHDT and CDR2 YYEEEE. This CDR3 reads CASSLGGENIQYF. CDR3 coding DNA: TGTGCCAGCAGCTTGGGCGGGGAAAACATTCAGTACTTC.

The chain recombines TRBV6-5 with TRBJ2-7, with a tentative D call TRBD1 (6 bases). Germline V gene lookup returns CDR1 MNHEY and CDR2 SVGAGI. V was clipped by 2 bases and J by 5 bases, with 16 bases between them. The CDR3 runs 15 residues. DNA for the CDR3: TGTGCCAGCAGTTACGGGCCAGGGGATGGGGACGAGCAGTACTTC. Translation: CASSYGPGDGDEQYF.

The chain uses TRBV27 and TRBJ1-2; a weak D match, TRBD1 (6 bases). Germline values: CDR1 MNHEY, CDR2 SMNVEV (reference sequence). V was pared by 4 bases and J by 2 bases, with 20 bases between. This CDR3 is built from 17 residues. The chain's CDR3 is CASSSSPSYRENYGYTF. As DNA, the CDR3 is TGTGCCAGCAGTTCCTCTCCCAGTTACAGGGAGAACTATGGCTACACCTTC.

This chain uses TRBV6-5 with TRBJ1-1; 8 positions match TRBD1. The V segment lost 2 bases and the J segment 3 bases; nucleotides outside the gene matches: 2. In germline, CDR1 is MNHEY, CDR2 SVGAGI. The CDR3 spans 14 residues. The CDR3 coding sequence is TGTGCCAGCAGTTACATCAGGGGGCACACTGAAGCTTTCTTT. It specifies CASSYIRGHTEAFF.

This clone was found once. The V and J genes are TRBV27 and TRBJ2-1; 11 nucleotides match TRBD1. The CDR3 consists of 15 residues. After removal of 6 bases from V and 5 bases from J, the junction contained 6 bases not matched to a gene. Germline V gene sequence: CDR1 MNHEY, CDR2 SMNVEV (reference sequence). In DNA, the CDR3 is TGTGCCAGCAGGCCAGGGACAGGGGGTAACAATGAGCAGTTCTTC. It translates to CASRPGTGGNNEQFF.

V usage is TRBV5-1 and J usage is TRBJ2-1, with 11 nucleotides matching TRBD2. This CDR3 has 18 residues. V lost 3 bases and J lost 3; bases outside the gene matches: 11. Germline values: CDR1 SGHRS, CDR2 YFSETQ. DNA of the CDR3: TGCGCCAGCAGCTCCCTAAAAGTTACTAGCGGGGGCTACAATGAGCAGTTCTTC. Protein: CASSSLKVTSGGYNEQFF.

The genes are TRBV27 and TRBJ1-1, with D hard to call. V lost 5 bases and J 1 base, leaving 17 bases between the germline ends. Germline CDR1 and CDR2: MNHEY and SMNVEV (reference sequence). The CDR3 sequence is 16 residues long. DNA for the CDR3: TGTGCCAGCAGTCCTGCTGGAGGGCCCTCGAACACTGAAGCTTTCTTT. Its translation is CASSPAGGPSNTEAFF.

V and J are TRBV28 and TRBJ2-3, with D possibly matching TRBD1 (6 bases). The germline V and J ends were trimmed by 3 bases and 6 bases, with 22 bases remaining between them. This CDR3 has 17 residues. Germline-derived CDR1 and CDR2 are MDHEN and SYDVKM. The CDR3 nucleotides are TGTGCCAGCAGTTTGTCACAGGGAAGGGGAGCCGGGGATACGCAGTATTTT. Translation gives CASSLSQGRGAGDTQYF.

J is TRBJ2-7 and V is TRBV6-6; 9 bases match TRBD1. Germline V gives CDR1 MNHNY, CDR2 SVGAGI (reference sequence). V dropped 5 bases and J dropped 4; count of bases not matched to a gene: 9. The CDR3 contains 15 residues. CDR3 region: CASSRRTGATYEQYF. The DNA for the CDR3 is TGTGCCAGCAGTCGTCGGACAGGGGCCACTTACGAGCAGTACTTC.

The rearrangement links TRBV18 to TRBJ2-5; tentative D call: TRBD1 (6 bases). CDR3 length: 14 residues. Trimming stripped 0 bases from V and 4 bases from J, with 9 bases between. Germline CDR1 KGHSH, CDR2 LQKENI. The CDR3 loop reads CASSPPDSLETQYF. The CDR3, as DNA: TGTGCCAGCTCACCACCGGACAGCCTAGAGACCCAGTACTTC. Looking up the rest from reference TRBV18 and TRBJ2-5 gives the full variable domain: NAGVMQNPRHLVRRRGQEARLRCSPMKGHSHVYWYRQLPEEGLKFMVYLQKENIIDESGMPKERFSAEFPKEGPSILRIQQVVRGDSAAYFCASSPPDSLETQYFGPGTRLLVL.

The chain couples TRBV29-1 to TRBJ1-2; 7 bases fit TRBD1. CDR1 and CDR2 from the germline V gene are SQVTM and ANQGSEA. CDR3 length: 13 amino acids. Trimming removed 7 bases from V and 7 bases from J; junction bases left unmatched: 12. CDR3 loop: CSAKDQGGSGYTF. For the CDR3, the DNA is TGCAGCGCTAAAGACCAGGGGGGATCTGGCTACACCTTC.

The chain recombines TRBV4-1 with TRBJ1-2; TRBD1 might be the D (5 bases). Germline V CDR1 and CDR2: MGHRA, YSYEKL. The CDR3 consists of 15 residues. V shed 5 bases and J shed 4 bases, with 17 bases lying between them. The CDR3 spells CASSTGHGAVYGYTF. The CDR3 nucleotides read TGCGCCAGCAGCACTGGACATGGGGCGGTCTATGGCTACACCTTC.

The rearrangement uses TRBV27 and TRBJ2-7; tentative D call: TRBD1 (6 bases). Germline CDR1 MNHEY, CDR2 SMNVEV (reference sequence). The length of the CDR3 is 16 residues. V was shortened by 1 base and J by 8 bases, with 21 bases between the two germline ends. CDR3 loop: CASSLLARGPITKQYF. Written as DNA, the CDR3 is TGTGCCAGCAGTTTATTGGCCAGGGGCCCCATTACGAAGCAGTACTTC.

The rearrangement uses TRBV5-1 and TRBJ2-2; D unresolved. The germline CDR1 and CDR2 sequences are SGHRS and YFSETQ. Trimming cost V 6 bases and J 8 bases, with 11 bases left between them. CDR3 length: 12 residues. The CDR3 loop is CASNAAMGELFF. CDR3 DNA: TGCGCCAGCAACGCGGCTATGGGGGAGCTGTTTTTT.

The rearrangement uses TRBV6-5 and TRBJ2-3; 10 nucleotides line up with TRBD1. Trimming at V came to 6 bases and at J to 3 bases, leaving 3 bases not matched to a gene. The CDR3 runs 14 residues. The germline gives CDR1 MNHEY, CDR2 SVGAGI. The CDR3 here is CASRDRGLTDTQYF. The CDR3, as DNA: TGTGCCAGCAGGGACAGGGGGTTGACAGATACGCAGTATTTT.